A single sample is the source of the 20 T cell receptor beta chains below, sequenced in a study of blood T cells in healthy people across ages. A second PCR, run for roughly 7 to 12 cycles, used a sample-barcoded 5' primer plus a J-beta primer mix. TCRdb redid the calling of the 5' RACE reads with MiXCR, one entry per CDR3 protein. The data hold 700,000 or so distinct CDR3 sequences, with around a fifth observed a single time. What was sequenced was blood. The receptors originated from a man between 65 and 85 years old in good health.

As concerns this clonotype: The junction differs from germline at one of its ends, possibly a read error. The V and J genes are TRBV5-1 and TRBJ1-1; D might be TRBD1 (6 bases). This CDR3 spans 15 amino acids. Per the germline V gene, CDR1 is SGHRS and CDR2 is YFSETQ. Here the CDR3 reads CASGLGGRGRTEAFF. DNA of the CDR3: TGCGCCAGCGGCTTGGGTGGCAGGGGTCGGACTGAAGCTTTCTTT.

The CDR3 bases are TGTGCCAGCAGTGCCCCCCGGTCAGATACGCAGTATTTT. Translation gives CASSAPRSDTQYF. The genes are TRBV28 and TRBJ2-3; D not certain. There are 13 residues in the CDR3. V lost 5 bases and J 4 bases, leaving 10 bases between the germline ends. CDR1 is MDHEN and CDR2 is SYDVKM in the germline V gene.

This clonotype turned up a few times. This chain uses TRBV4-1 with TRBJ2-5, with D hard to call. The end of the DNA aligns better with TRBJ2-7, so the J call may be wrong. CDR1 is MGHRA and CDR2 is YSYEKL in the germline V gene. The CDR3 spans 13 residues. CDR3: CASSRVGAYEQYF. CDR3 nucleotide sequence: TGCGCCAGCAGCCGGGTTGGAGCGTACGAGCAGTACTTC.

CDR3 in amino acids: CAWRQTKQFF. The CDR3 DNA sequence: TGTGCCTGGAGGCAAACTAAGCAGTTCTTC. The chain has TRBV30 and TRBJ2-1; D not resolved. The CDR3 loop spans 10 amino acids. V lost 3 bases, J lost 11 bases, and 8 bases lay in between. Germline-derived CDR1 and CDR2 are GTSNPN and SVGIG (reference sequence).

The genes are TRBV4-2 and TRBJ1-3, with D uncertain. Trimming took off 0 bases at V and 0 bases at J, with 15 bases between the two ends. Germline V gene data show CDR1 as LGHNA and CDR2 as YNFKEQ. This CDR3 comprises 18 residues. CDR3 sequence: CASSQDLGKAFSGNTIYF. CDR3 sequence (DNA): TGTGCCAGCAGCCAAGATCTTGGCAAGGCCTTCTCTGGAAACACCATATATTTT.

CDR3 sequence reads: CASSLNLDLDTGELFF. The CDR3 nucleotides are TGTGCCAGCAGCTTGAATTTAGATTTGGACACCGGGGAGCTGTTTTTT. The chain employs TRBV5-4 and TRBJ2-2, with D hard to call. This CDR3 has 16 amino acids. Germline assignment: CDR1 SGHNT and CDR2 YYREEE (reference sequence). V gave up 1 base and J gave up 3 bases, with 13 bases separating them.

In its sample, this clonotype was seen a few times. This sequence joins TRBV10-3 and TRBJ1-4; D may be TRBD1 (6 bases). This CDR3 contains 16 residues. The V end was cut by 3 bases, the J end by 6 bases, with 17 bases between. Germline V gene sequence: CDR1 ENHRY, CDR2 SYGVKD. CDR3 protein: CAISDGLQGGDEKLFF. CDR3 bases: TGTGCCATCAGTGATGGTCTACAGGGCGGGGATGAAAAACTGTTTTTT.

CDR3 amino acids: CASTDRGDTQYF. The CDR3 DNA reads as TGTGCCAGCACGGACAGAGGAGATACGCAGTATTTT. The chain joins TRBV11-2 to TRBJ2-3; possibly TRBD1 for D (6 bases). CDR1 is SGHAT and CDR2 is FQNNGV in the germline V gene. This CDR3 has 12 residues. Deletions cut 7 bases from V and 5 bases from J, with 10 bases between.

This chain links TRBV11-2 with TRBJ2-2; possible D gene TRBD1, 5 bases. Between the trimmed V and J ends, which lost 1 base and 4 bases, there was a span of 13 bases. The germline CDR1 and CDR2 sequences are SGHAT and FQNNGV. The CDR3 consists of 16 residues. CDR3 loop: CASSLGPQGGTGELFF. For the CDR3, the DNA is TGTGCCAGCAGCTTAGGGCCCCAGGGTGGCACCGGGGAGCTGTTTTTT.

The CDR3 protein is CASSTGLSYEQYF. CDR3 DNA: TGTGCCAGCAGCACGGGCCTCTCCTACGAGCAGTACTTC. The V and J genes are TRBV7-2 and TRBJ2-7, with D hard to call. The CDR3 loop spans 13 amino acids. The V gene's germline CDR1 is SGHTA and CDR2 FQGNSA. V was clipped by 5 bases and J by 0 bases, with 8 bases between them.

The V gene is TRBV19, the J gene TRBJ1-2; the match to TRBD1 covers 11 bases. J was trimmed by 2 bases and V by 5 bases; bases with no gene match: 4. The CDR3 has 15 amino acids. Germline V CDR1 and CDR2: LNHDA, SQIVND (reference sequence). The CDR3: CASSADRGRNYGYTF. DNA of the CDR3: TGTGCCAGTAGTGCGGACAGGGGGCGCAACTATGGCTACACCTTC.

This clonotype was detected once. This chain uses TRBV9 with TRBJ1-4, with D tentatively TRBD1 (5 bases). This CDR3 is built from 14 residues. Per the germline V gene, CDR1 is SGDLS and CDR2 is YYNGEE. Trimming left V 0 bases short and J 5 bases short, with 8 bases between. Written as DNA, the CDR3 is TGTGCCAGCAGCGTAGACAGGCTGAATGAAAAACTGTTTTTT. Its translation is CASSVDRLNEKLFF.

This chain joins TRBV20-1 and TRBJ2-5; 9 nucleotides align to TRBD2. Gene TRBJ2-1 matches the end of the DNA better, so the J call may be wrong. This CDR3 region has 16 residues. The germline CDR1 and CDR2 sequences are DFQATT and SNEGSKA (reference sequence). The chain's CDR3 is CSASGLAGWGGNEQFF. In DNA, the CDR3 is TGCAGTGCTAGTGGCCTAGCGGGGTGGGGTGGCAATGAGCAGTTCTTC.

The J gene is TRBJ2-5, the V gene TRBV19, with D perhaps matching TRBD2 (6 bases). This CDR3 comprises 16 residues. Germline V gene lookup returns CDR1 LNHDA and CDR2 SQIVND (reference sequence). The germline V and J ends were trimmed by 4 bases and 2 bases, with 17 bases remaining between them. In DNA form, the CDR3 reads TGTGCCAGTAGTAGGCGGGGTTTGGGGGTGCAAGAGACCCAGTACTTC. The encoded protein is CASSRRGLGVQETQYF.

This chain's CDR3 is CASSLPGRNYNEQFF. Written as DNA, the CDR3 is TGTGCCAGCAGCTTACCGGGACGGAACTACAATGAGCAGTTCTTC. The chain couples TRBV11-1 to TRBJ2-1; D tentatively fits TRBD1 or TRBD2 (5 bases each). The germline gives CDR1 SGHAT, CDR2 FQDESV (reference sequence). Trimming pared 2 bases from V and 3 bases from J, leaving 11 bases between. The CDR3 length is 15 residues.

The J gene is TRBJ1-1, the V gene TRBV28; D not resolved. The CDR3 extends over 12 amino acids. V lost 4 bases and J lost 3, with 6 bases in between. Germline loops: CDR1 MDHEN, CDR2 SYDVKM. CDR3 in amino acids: CASSSAYTEAFF. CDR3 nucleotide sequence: TGTGCCAGCAGTTCCGCCTACACTGAAGCTTTCTTT.

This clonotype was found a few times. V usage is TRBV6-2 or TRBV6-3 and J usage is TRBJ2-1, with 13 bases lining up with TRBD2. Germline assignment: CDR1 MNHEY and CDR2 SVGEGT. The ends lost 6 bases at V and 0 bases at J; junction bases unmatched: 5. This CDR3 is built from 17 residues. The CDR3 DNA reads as TGTGCCAGCAGCCCAGGGACTAGCGGGATCTCCTACAATGAGCAGTTCTTC. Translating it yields CASSPGTSGISYNEQFF.

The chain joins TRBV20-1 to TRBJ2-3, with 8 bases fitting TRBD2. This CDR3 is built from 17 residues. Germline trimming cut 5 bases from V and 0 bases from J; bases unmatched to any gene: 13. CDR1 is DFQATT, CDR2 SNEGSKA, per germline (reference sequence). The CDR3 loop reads CSAPAYALAGSTDTQYF. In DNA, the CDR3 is TGCAGTGCTCCCGCTTATGCGCTAGCGGGTAGCACAGATACGCAGTATTTT.

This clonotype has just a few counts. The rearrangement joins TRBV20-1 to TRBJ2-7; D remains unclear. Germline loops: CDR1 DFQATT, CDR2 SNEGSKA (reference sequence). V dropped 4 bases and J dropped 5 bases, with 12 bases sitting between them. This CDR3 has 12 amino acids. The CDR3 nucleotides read TGCAGTGCTACCAGCCTCAAAGACGAGCAGTACTTC. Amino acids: CSATSLKDEQYF.

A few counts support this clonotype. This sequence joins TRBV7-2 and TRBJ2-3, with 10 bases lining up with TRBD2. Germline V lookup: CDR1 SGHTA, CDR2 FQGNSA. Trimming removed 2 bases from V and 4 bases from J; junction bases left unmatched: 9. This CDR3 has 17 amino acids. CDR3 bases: TGTGCCAGCAGCTTACAAGTTGTTAGCGGGAGGCCAGATACGCAGTATTTT. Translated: CASSLQVVSGRPDTQYF.